The 27 T cell receptor beta chains below all came from one sample that was sequenced in a study of blood T cells in healthy people across ages. The use of a sample-barcoded 5' primer and a J-beta primer mix characterized a second PCR of roughly 6 to 12 cycles. TCRdb reanalysed the 5' RACE reads using MiXCR and keeps one entry per CDR3 protein. The data contain 750,000 to 1,000,000 distinct CDR3 sequences, 25% to 30% of them singletons. The data also belong to a second study, concerning T cells of mothers and their children.

Material for sequencing was blood. The receptors shown here come from a woman between 40 and 50 years old in good health.

This rearrangement joins TRBV7-2 to TRBJ2-7; tentatively, D is TRBD1 (8 bases). The germline V and J ends were trimmed by 5 bases and 7 bases, with 21 bases remaining between them. Germline-derived CDR1 and CDR2 are SGHTA and FQGNSA. CDR3 length: 15 amino acids. CDR3 DNA sequence: TGTGCCAGCAGCGCCCACAGGGGGGGCCTAGGAGAGCAGTACTTC. Translating it yields CASSAHRGGLGEQYF.

The chain recombines TRBV28 with TRBJ1-2; 10 bases are shared with TRBD1. Per the germline V gene, CDR1 is MDHEN and CDR2 is SYDVKM. J gave up 6 bases and V 3 bases, and 4 bases lay outside the gene matches. This CDR3 has 14 residues. The CDR3, as DNA: TGTGCCAGCAGTTTGACAGGGGGCCTGGATGGCTACACCTTC. Translating it yields CASSLTGGLDGYTF.

This clonotype was observed at least ten times. The chain carries TRBV6-6 and TRBJ1-2; 8 bases are shared with TRBD1. The CDR3 spans 16 residues. Looked up from germline, CDR1 is MNHNY and CDR2 is SVGAGI (reference sequence). The V segment lost 2 bases and the J segment 4 bases; nucleotides outside the gene matches: 9. The CDR3 reads CASSYGQGARSYGYTF. The CDR3 region has the DNA TGTGCCAGCAGTTACGGTCAGGGGGCGCGTAGCTATGGCTACACCTTC.

A word on this clonotype: Given a much more abundant clone one base away, this may be a read error. The chain joins TRBV10-3 to TRBJ1-2; D gene uncertain. There are 14 residues in the CDR3. Germline CDR1 ENHRY, CDR2 SYGVKD. CDR3 protein: CAIRESLGNYGYTF. CDR3 bases: TGTGCCATCAGGGAGTCGTTAGGGAACTATGGCTACACCTTC.

This clonotype was seen ten or more times. The chain joins TRBV7-6 to TRBJ2-7, with D maybe TRBD2 (7 bases). Germline CDR1 is SGHVS and CDR2 is FNYEAQ. This CDR3 spans 14 amino acids. V was cut by 5 bases and J by 4 bases, with 15 bases left in between. CDR3 bases: TGTGCCAGCAGCCCCGTGCGGGGGCGTTACGAGCAGTACTTC. This gives the protein CASSPVRGRYEQYF. The full variable domain, with the rest looked up from reference TRBV7-6 and TRBJ2-7, is GAGVSQSPRYKVTKRGQDVALRCDPISGHVSLYWYRQALGQGPEFLTYFNYEAQQDKSGLPNDRFSAERPEGSISTLTIQRTEQRDSAMYRCASSPVRGRYEQYFGPGTRLTVT.

This clonotype was recorded at least ten times. The chain links TRBV6-1 to TRBJ2-5; 8 bases agree with TRBD2. The CDR3 consists of 15 residues. Germline loops: CDR1 MNHNS, CDR2 SASEGT. The V gene end was trimmed by 4 bases and the J gene end by 2 bases; junction bases not matched to a gene: 6. As DNA, the CDR3 is TGTGCCAGCAGTGCGTTCGGGGGGGGGCAAGAGACCCAGTACTTC. Protein product: CASSAFGGGQETQYF.

The rearrangement joins TRBV5-1 to TRBJ2-1, with TRBD1 identical over 10 bases. CDR1 is SGHRS, CDR2 YFSETQ, per germline. With V trimmed by 4 bases and J by 9 bases, 7 bases remained unmatched. This CDR3 is built from 14 residues. The chain's CDR3 is CASSPRQGAGEQFF. The CDR3 DNA is TGCGCCAGCAGCCCTCGACAGGGGGCTGGTGAGCAGTTCTTC.

This chain uses TRBV5-6 with TRBJ1-2; 7 positions match TRBD1. V dropped 4 bases and J dropped 4; count of bases not matched to a gene: 10. The V gene's germline CDR1 is SGHDT and CDR2 YYEEEE. The CDR3 runs to 15 residues. The CDR3 sequence is CASSPGTVRSYGYTF. CDR3 nucleotide sequence: TGTGCCAGCAGCCCCGGGACAGTGAGAAGCTATGGCTACACCTTC. Combining the CDR3 with reference TRBV5-6 and TRBJ1-2 gives the whole variable domain DAGVTQSPTHLIKTRGQQVTLRCSPKSGHDTVSWYQQALGQGPQFIFQYYEEEERQRGNFPDRFSGHQFPNYSSELNVNALLLGDSALYLCASSPGTVRSYGYTFGSGTRLTVV.

The V and J genes are TRBV29-1 and TRBJ1-2; D gene ambiguous. This CDR3 has 12 amino acids. The germline V gene has CDR1 SQVTM and CDR2 ANQGSEA. V gave up 4 bases and J gave up 8 bases, with 14 bases separating them. As DNA, the CDR3 is TGCAGCGTTGCAAGGAATGCCTGGGGCTACACCTTC. Protein: CSVARNAWGYTF.

The gene calls are TRBV4-3 and TRBJ1-5; 7 bases agree with TRBD1. The CDR3 runs 15 residues. Germline lookup yields CDR1 LGHNA and CDR2 YSLEER. Unmatched junction bases numbered 5, after V lost 3 bases and J lost 3 bases. The CDR3 loop is CASSHGTGVNQPQHF. The DNA of the CDR3 is TGCGCCAGCAGCCATGGTACAGGGGTCAATCAGCCCCAGCATTTT.

This clonotype was seen at least ten times. This sequence joins TRBV7-2 and TRBJ1-5; TRBD1 matches at 7 bases. V shed 3 bases, J shed 3 bases, and the junction held 5 bases outside the gene matches. CDR1 is SGHTA, CDR2 FQGNSA, per germline. This CDR3 has 15 residues. The CDR3 nucleotides are TGTGCCAGCAGCTTTTCGACAGGGTCCAATCAGCCCCAGCATTTT. This encodes CASSFSTGSNQPQHF. The entire variable domain, with the rest obtained from reference TRBV7-2 and TRBJ1-5, is as follows: GAGVSQSPSNKVTEKGKDVELRCDPISGHTALYWYRQSLGQGLEFLIYFQGNSAPDKSGLPSDRFSAERTGGSVSTLTIQRTQQEDSAVYLCASSFSTGSNQPQHFGDGTRLSIL.

In its sample, this clonotype was seen many times. This may arise from a read error, as a much more abundant clone is one base away. The rearrangement uses TRBV7-3 and TRBJ2-1; D is uncertain. The J call is in doubt because the DNA end fits TRBJ2-7 better. The CDR3 spans 13 residues. Germline CDR1 and CDR2: SGHTA and FQGTGA. DNA of the CDR3: TGTGCCAGCAGCTTAGGAGAATACAATGAGCAGTACTTC. Translating it yields CASSLGEYNEQYF.

There are many counts of this clonotype. The chain couples TRBV6-1 to TRBJ1-6; D unclear. This CDR3 spans 12 amino acids. Germline assignment: CDR1 MNHNS and CDR2 SASEGT. V lost 5 bases, J lost 10 bases, and 9 bases lay in between. Written as DNA, the CDR3 is TGTGCCAGCAGTCCGGACGGCTCACCCCTCCACTTT. This translates into CASSPDGSPLHF.

V usage is TRBV2 and J usage is TRBJ2-5; D may be TRBD2 (7 bases). Germline CDR1 is SNHLY and CDR2 is FYNNEI. The CDR3 extends over 17 amino acids. The V gene lost 3 bases and the J gene lost 3 bases, with 20 bases spanning the gap. The CDR3 region is CASSEGYPGGREETQYF. The CDR3 bases are TGTGCCAGCAGTGAGGGCTACCCGGGGGGCCGGGAAGAGACCCAGTACTTC.

The V and J genes are TRBV5-1 and TRBJ2-7; 7 positions agree with TRBD1. Unmatched junction bases numbered 13, after V lost 4 bases and J lost 0 bases. The germline V gene encodes CDR1 SGHRS and CDR2 YFSETQ. The CDR3 loop spans 17 amino acids. The CDR3 sequence: CASSKADRSSSSYEQYF. For the CDR3, the DNA is TGCGCCAGCAGCAAAGCGGACAGGTCCTCCTCCTCCTACGAGCAGTACTTC.

As concerns this clonotype: This may arise from a read error, as a much more abundant clone is one base away. The chain has TRBV4-1 and TRBJ2-3, with D uncertain. This CDR3 contains 13 residues. From germline, CDR1 is MGHRA and CDR2 YSYEKL. DNA for the CDR3: TGCGTCAGCAGCCAAGGTCTCACAGATACGCAGTATTTT. Translated: CVSSQGLTDTQYF.

This clonotype was counted ten times or more. The rearrangement links TRBV4-1 to TRBJ1-6; 7 bases are a match to TRBD1. Unmatched junction bases numbered 8, after V lost 0 bases and J lost 9 bases. Germline V lookup: CDR1 MGHRA, CDR2 YSYEKL. CDR3 length equals 16 residues. The CDR3 DNA is TGCGCCAGCAGCCAAGATCCTTACAGACAGGGTTCACCCCTCCACTTT. Protein: CASSQDPYRQGSPLHF.

This chain connects TRBV25-1 to TRBJ2-5; TRBD2 is a possible D gene (7 bases). The V end lost 8 bases, the J end lost 2 bases, and 21 bases lay between the germline ends. The germline V gene has CDR1 MGHDK and CDR2 SYGVNS. This CDR3 spans 16 amino acids. CDR3 amino acids: CASSGRGAGTQETQYF. The CDR3 coding sequence is TGTGCCAGCTCTGGGAGGGGCGCAGGGACACAAGAGACCCAGTACTTC.

This clonotype was counted many times. The chain has TRBV27 and TRBJ1-4; D is unresolved. Germline CDR1 is MNHEY and CDR2 is SMNVEV (reference sequence). Trimming stripped 2 bases from V and 0 bases from J, with 10 bases between. The CDR3 is 16 amino acids. The DNA for the CDR3 is TGTGCCAGCAGTTTAATTCCGGCCCCAACTAATGAAAAACTGTTTTTT. As protein: CASSLIPAPTNEKLFF.

The rearrangement uses TRBV29-1 and TRBJ2-3; D may be TRBD2 (5 bases). Germline V CDR1 and CDR2: SQVTM, ANQGSEA. This CDR3 is built from 14 residues. V lost 7 bases, J lost 4 bases, and 18 bases lay in between. This chain's CDR3 is CSATPGSVPDTQYF. The CDR3, as DNA: TGCAGCGCTACTCCGGGAAGCGTCCCAGATACGCAGTATTTT.

This sequence joins TRBV7-2 and TRBJ2-5, with a weak D call TRBD2 (6 bases). The CDR3 runs to 16 residues. Germline V gene lookup returns CDR1 SGHTA and CDR2 FQGNSA. V shed 2 bases and J shed 7 bases, with 20 bases lying between them. The CDR3 protein is CASSLNLVRVGGTQYF. In nucleotides, the CDR3 is TGTGCCAGCAGCTTAAATTTAGTGCGGGTCGGGGGGACCCAGTACTTC.

This CDR3 reads CASSRVGPRNTEAFF. CDR3 nucleotide sequence: TGCGCCAGCAGCCGGGTGGGACCCCGGAACACTGAAGCTTTCTTT. This chain joins TRBV4-1 and TRBJ1-1; the D gene is possibly TRBD1 (5 bases). The V end was cut by 4 bases, the J end by 1 base, with 13 bases between. There are 15 residues in the CDR3. Germline assignment: CDR1 MGHRA and CDR2 YSYEKL.

This chain joins TRBV7-9 and TRBJ1-1; 8 positions match TRBD1. Germline trimming cut 5 bases from V and 3 bases from J; bases unmatched to any gene: 2. The CDR3 is 13 residues long. Germline CDR1 SEHNR, CDR2 FQNEAQ (reference sequence). The CDR3 sequence: CASSATGDTEAFF. CDR3 nucleotides: TGTGCCAGCAGCGCGACAGGGGACACTGAAGCTTTCTTT.

This clonotype was counted only a few times. The J gene is TRBJ1-5, the V gene TRBV30; no definite D call. This CDR3 has 12 amino acids. CDR1 is GTSNPN, CDR2 SVGIG, per germline (reference sequence). V lost 6 bases and J lost 4, with 10 bases in between. The CDR3 loop is CACEGGNQPQHF. The CDR3 DNA is TGTGCCTGTGAGGGTGGAAATCAGCCCCAGCATTTT.

The sample holds a few counts of this clonotype. The chain carries TRBV27 and TRBJ2-7; 8 nucleotides align to TRBD2. Germline assignment: CDR1 MNHEY and CDR2 SMNVEV (reference sequence). Trimming at V came to 4 bases and at J to 1 base, leaving 6 bases not matched to a gene. This CDR3 is 15 amino acids long. CDR3 DNA sequence: TGTGCCAGCAGTTATTTTAGCGGGAAATCCTACGAGCAGTACTTC. Its protein is CASSYFSGKSYEQYF.

This clonotype came up a few times. The gene calls are TRBV7-2 and TRBJ2-6; D is possibly TRBD1 or TRBD2 (5 bases each). The CDR3 runs 16 residues. V was shortened by 5 bases and J by 1 base, with 12 bases between the two germline ends. Looked up from germline, CDR1 is SGHTA and CDR2 is FQGNSA. This CDR3 is CASSPTWGSGANVLTF. The DNA for the CDR3 is TGTGCCAGCAGCCCGACGTGGGGGTCTGGGGCCAACGTCCTGACTTTC. The variable domain in full, completed from reference TRBV7-2 and TRBJ2-6, reads GAGVSQSPSNKVTEKGKDVELRCDPISGHTALYWYRQSLGQGLEFLIYFQGNSAPDKSGLPSDRFSAERTGGSVSTLTIQRTQQEDSAVYLCASSPTWGSGANVLTFGAGSRLTVL.

This chain joins TRBV5-1 and TRBJ2-3; 7 bases are a match to TRBD1. Trimming took 2 bases from V and 2 from J; bases not matched to a gene: 5. The CDR3 covers 15 residues. CDR1 is SGHRS and CDR2 is YFSETQ in the germline V gene. The CDR3 coding sequence is TGCGCCAGCAGCTTCCGACAGGGTTACACAGATACGCAGTATTTT. As protein: CASSFRQGYTDTQYF.